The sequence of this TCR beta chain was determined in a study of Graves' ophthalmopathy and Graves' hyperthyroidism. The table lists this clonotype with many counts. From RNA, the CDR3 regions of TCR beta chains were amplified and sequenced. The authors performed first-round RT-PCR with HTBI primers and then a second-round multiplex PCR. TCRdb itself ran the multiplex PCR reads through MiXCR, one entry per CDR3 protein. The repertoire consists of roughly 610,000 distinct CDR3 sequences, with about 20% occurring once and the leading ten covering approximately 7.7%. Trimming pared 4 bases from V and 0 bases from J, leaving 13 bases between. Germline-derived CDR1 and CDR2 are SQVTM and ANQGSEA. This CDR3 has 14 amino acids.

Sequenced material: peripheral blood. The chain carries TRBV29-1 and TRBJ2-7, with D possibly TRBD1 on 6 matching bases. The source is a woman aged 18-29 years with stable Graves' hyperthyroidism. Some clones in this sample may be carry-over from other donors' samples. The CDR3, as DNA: TGCAGCGTTGTAATGGGACATCGCTCCTACGAGCAGTACTTC. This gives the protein CSVVMGHRSYEQYF.